This T cell receptor beta chain was recorded in a study of response to subunit inactivated influenza vaccine. Findings and limits, study-wide: Every seasonal influenza vaccination brings in few new T cells, the authors suggested.

Germline CDR1 reads SEHNR; CDR2 reads FQNEAQ (reference sequence). V was pared by 3 bases and J by 5 bases, with 7 bases between. The CDR3 spans 12 residues. This clonotype was seen more than once but under ten times. Its specificity is unknown. TCRdb fed the RT-PCR reads into MiXCR, producing one record per CDR3 protein. This table has hundreds of thousands of distinct CDR3 sequences, roughly 14% appearing once. The chain uses TRBV7-9 and TRBJ2-5; D call uncertain. The TCR sequence derives from a man in his forties or fifties who received an inactivated influenza vaccine. Source: PBMCs from blood, taken about 11 days after vaccination. CDR3 bases: TGTGCCAGCAGCTTCCGGAAGGAGACCCAGTACTTC. Encoded protein: CASSFRKETQYF.